The 5 T cell receptor beta chains given below trace back to one sample, sequenced in a study of neurological immune-mediated disorders. TCRdb reanalysed the 5' RACE reads using MiXCR and keeps one entry per CDR3 protein. The sample contains under 60,000 distinct CDR3 sequences, 10% of which appear only once. Sequencing was performed on PBMCs. Every receptor here comes from a middle-aged woman with HTLV-1-associated myelopathy (HAM/TSP).

This clonotype showed up many times. The chain joins TRBV9 to TRBJ1-1, with 9 bases lining up with TRBD1. Germline V CDR1 and CDR2: SGDLS, YYNGEE. J was trimmed by 12 bases and V by 4 bases; bases with no gene match: 13. The CDR3 has 14 residues. CDR3 loop: CASSPLPGQGTTFF. The CDR3 DNA reads as TGTGCCAGCAGCCCTCTCCCGGGACAGGGCACAACTTTCTTT.

This clonotype has ten or more counts. This chain joins TRBV3-1 and TRBJ2-3; 8 bases map to TRBD2. V dropped 1 base and J dropped 3; count of bases not matched to a gene: 6. The V gene's germline CDR1 is LGHDT and CDR2 YNNKEL (reference sequence). CDR3 size: 16 residues. CDR3 region: CASSQVAGGLTDTQYF. CDR3 DNA sequence: TGTGCCAGCAGCCAAGTGGCGGGGGGTCTAACAGATACGCAGTATTTT.

This clonotype was observed many times. This rearrangement joins TRBV10-2 to TRBJ2-5; 9 bases match TRBD1. V lost 6 bases, J lost 3 bases, and 8 bases stayed unmatched. The CDR3 has 15 amino acids. CDR1 WSHSY and CDR2 SAAADI come from the germline V gene. The CDR3 coding sequence is TGCGCCAGCAGACTCCGACAGGGGGGAAAAGAGACCCAGTACTTC. Residues: CASRLRQGGKETQYF.

Many counts were recorded for this clonotype. The chain has TRBV20-1 and TRBJ1-2, with D possibly being TRBD1 (5 bases). V shed 4 bases and J shed 0 bases, with 15 bases lying between them. The CDR3 covers 15 residues. CDR1 and CDR2 from the germline V gene are DFQATT and SNEGSKA (reference sequence). This chain's CDR3 is CSANPLGGTNYGYTF. As DNA, the CDR3 is TGCAGTGCTAACCCCTTGGGGGGAACTAACTATGGCTACACCTTC.

This clonotype was recorded at least ten times. This chain uses TRBV5-6 with TRBJ2-3; 9 bases agree with TRBD2. CDR1 SGHDT and CDR2 YYEEEE come from the germline V gene. Trimming took 4 bases from V and 4 from J; bases not matched to a gene: 7. The CDR3 is 15 residues long. CDR3 in amino acids: CASSMGLALADTQYF. CDR3 in DNA: TGTGCCAGCAGCATGGGACTAGCTCTCGCAGATACGCAGTATTTT. The whole variable domain, remainder taken from reference TRBV5-6 and TRBJ2-3, is DAGVTQSPTHLIKTRGQQVTLRCSPKSGHDTVSWYQQALGQGPQFIFQYYEEEERQRGNFPDRFSGHQFPNYSSELNVNALLLGDSALYLCASSMGLALADTQYFGPGTRLTVL.